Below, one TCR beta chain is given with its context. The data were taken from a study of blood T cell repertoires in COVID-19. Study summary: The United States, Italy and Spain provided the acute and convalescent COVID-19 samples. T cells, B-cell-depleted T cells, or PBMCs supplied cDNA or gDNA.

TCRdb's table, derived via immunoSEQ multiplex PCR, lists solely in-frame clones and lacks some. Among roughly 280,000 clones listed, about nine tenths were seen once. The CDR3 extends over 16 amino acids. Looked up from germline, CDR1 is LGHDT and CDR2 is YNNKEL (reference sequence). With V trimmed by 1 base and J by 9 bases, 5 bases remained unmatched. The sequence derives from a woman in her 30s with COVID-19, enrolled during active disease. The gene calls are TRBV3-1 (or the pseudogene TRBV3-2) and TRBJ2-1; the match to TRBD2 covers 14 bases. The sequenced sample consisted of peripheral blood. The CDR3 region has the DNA TGTGCCAGCAGCCAAGTCAGACTAGCGGGAGGGGGTGAGCAGTTCTTC. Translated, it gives CASSQVRLAGGGEQFF.